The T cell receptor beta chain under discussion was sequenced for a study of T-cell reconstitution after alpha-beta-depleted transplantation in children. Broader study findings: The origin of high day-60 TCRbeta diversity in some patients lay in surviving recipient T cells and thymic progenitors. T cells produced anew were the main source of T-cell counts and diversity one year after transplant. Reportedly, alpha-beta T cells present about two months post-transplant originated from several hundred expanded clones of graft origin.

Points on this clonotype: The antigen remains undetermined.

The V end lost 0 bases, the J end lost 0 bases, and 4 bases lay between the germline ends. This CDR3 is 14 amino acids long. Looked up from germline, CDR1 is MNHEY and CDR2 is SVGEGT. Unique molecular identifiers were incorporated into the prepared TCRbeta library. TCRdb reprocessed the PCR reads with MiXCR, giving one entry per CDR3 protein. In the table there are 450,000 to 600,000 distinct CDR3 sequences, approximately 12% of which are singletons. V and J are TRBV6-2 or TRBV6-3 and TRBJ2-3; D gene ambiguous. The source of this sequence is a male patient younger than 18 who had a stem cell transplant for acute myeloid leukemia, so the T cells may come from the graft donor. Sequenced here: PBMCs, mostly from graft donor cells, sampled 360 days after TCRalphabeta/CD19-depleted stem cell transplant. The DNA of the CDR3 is TGTGCCAGCAGTTACTCGATTAGCACAGATACGCAGTATTTT. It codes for CASSYSISTDTQYF.